This is a list of T cell receptor beta chains from one sample in a study of blood T cell repertoires in COVID-19. Clones were read by immunoSEQ multiplex PCR, and TCRdb kept only the in-frame ones, dropping some. The data hold about 76,000 clones, with approximately 89% observed a single time. Specimen: peripheral blood. The source of these receptors is a human donor in a cohort sampled during active COVID-19. Both conserved end residues are part of each CDR3. The D gene is left open where the match is weak.

>TRBJ1-2|13|TRBD1|TRBV5-1
CASSADRADGYTF
>TRBJ2-5|14|NA|TRBV7-9
CASSLIRRSETQYF
>TRBJ2-7|12|NA|TRBV6-2/TRBV6-3
CASSYFFDEQYF
>TRBJ1-5|17|NA|TRBV5-4
CASSFNLRSNSNQPQHF
>TRBJ1-5|15|NA|TRBV6-5
CASSLGVGGNQPQHF
>TRBJ2-7|13|TRBD1|TRBV19
CASSTNRGYEQYF
>TRBJ1-3|14|NA|TRBV25-1
CASSEDSQGNTIYF
>TRBJ1-2|15|NA|TRBV6-5
CASSYSLQGTYGYTF
>TRBJ2-7|13|TRBD1|TRBV7-8
CASSWGQSYEQYF
>TRBJ1-1|16|TRBD1|TRBV6-6
CASRKPGQGTNTEAFF
>TRBJ1-5|15|NA|TRBV19
CASKGLKDGNQPQHF
>TRBJ2-7|13|NA|TRBV5-1
CASSGTLPYEQYF
>TRBJ2-6|17|NA|TRBV19
CASSIGGQSLGANVLTF
>TRBJ2-3|12|NA|TRBV12-3/TRBV12-4
CASSFSADTQYF
>TRBJ2-1|14|TRBD2|TRBV19
CASRLAGGHNEQFF
>TRBJ1-5|14|NA|TRBV5-1
CASSTRGGNQPQHF
>TRBJ2-1|14|NA|TRBV5-4
CASSWWAGDNEQFF
>TRBJ2-7|16|TRBD2|TRBV19
CASSTRTSGMPYEQYF
>TRBJ1-2|13|NA|TRBV9
CASSGGAGYGYTF